Many counts were recorded for the clone carrying this T cell receptor (beta chain). No antigen is known for it. The use of a sample-barcoded 5' primer and a J-beta primer mix characterized a second PCR of roughly 6 to 12 cycles. MiXCR, applied by TCRdb to the 5' RACE reads, yields one record per CDR3 protein. The sample yields approximately 960,000 distinct CDR3 sequences, just under 30% seen once. This entry belongs to a study of blood T cells in healthy people across ages. Study-wide results and limits: Samples with more naive T cells showed higher observed beta diversity.

Trimming took off 5 bases at V and 8 bases at J, with 15 bases between the two ends. The CDR3 has 13 residues. Looked up from germline, CDR1 is SGHTA and CDR2 is FQGNSA. The sample also formed part of further work on T cells of mothers and their children.

Input material: blood. This chain links TRBV7-2 with TRBJ1-2; TRBD1 is a possible D gene (5 bases). This sequence originates from a woman between 35 and 50 years old in good health. The CDR3 nucleotides read TGTGCCAGCAGCCCTTTCGGGGCAGGGGGCTACACCTTC. Translating gives CASSPFGAGGYTF.